The 31 T cell receptor beta chains listed next were all sequenced from one sample in a study of T cell clonality in common variable immunodeficiency. Study-wide findings and caveats: Common variable immunodeficiency TCR beta sequences reportedly had fewer deletions and N-nucleotide insertions.

Repertoires were generated with immunoSEQ multiplex PCR, while TCRdb's copy carries only in-frame clones and drops some. Observed in the sample are thousands of clones, none of them singletons. Antigens for these TCRs are unknown. The source material was peripheral blood mononuclear cells. All receptors come from a human donor with common variable immunodeficiency.

By share of the sample, this clone is medium-sized (0.01 to 0.1%). Coverage ceases 3 residues before the CDR3 finishes, and the germline J gene fills in the end. The V and J genes are TRBV2 and TRBJ2-5; 12 nucleotides line up with TRBD2. The CDR3 is 14 amino acids. V shed 5 bases and J 5 bases; nucleotides not matched to a gene: 3. Germline V CDR1 and CDR2: SNHLY, FYNNEI. This CDR3 is CASSWGLAGETQYF. CDR3 DNA, as far as it was read: TGTGCCAGCAGTTGGGGACTAGCGGGTGAGACC.

In the case of this clone: From the germline J gene comes the end of the CDR3, since the read stops 3 residues before it. V usage is TRBV7-2 and J usage is TRBJ1-1, with D unclear. Per the germline V gene, CDR1 is SGHTA and CDR2 is FQGNSA. The CDR3 totals 12 residues. Partial CDR3 DNA: TGTGCCAGCAGCCCCGGACTTTCTGGG. It specifies CASSPGLSG. The CDR3 in its entirety is CASSPGLSGAFF.

Worth noting for this clone: From the germline J gene comes the end of the CDR3, since the read stops 3 residues before it. The J gene is TRBJ1-2, the V gene TRBV19; 9 bases fit TRBD1. V lost 3 bases, J lost 7 bases, and 9 bases stayed unmatched. Germline CDR1 and CDR2: LNHDA and SQIVND (reference sequence). CDR3 length equals 15 residues. CDR3 residues: CASSMKGQGQLGYTF. CDR3 DNA (partial): TGTGCCAGTAGTATGAAGGGACAGGGACAACTTGGC.

Points on this clone: Read data end 3 residues before the CDR3 end; the end is taken from the germline J gene. The chain recombines TRBV5-4 with TRBJ2-7; TRBD2 aligns across 8 bases. Looked up from germline, CDR1 is SGHNT and CDR2 is YYREEE (reference sequence). With 5 bases clipped from V and 5 bases from J, the junction kept 9 bases outside the gene matches. CDR3 length equals 14 residues. The CDR3 region is CASSSSSGSDEQYF. The sequenced part of the CDR3 DNA is TGTGCCAGCAGTTCTTCTAGCGGGTCCGACGAG.

This clone was recorded a few times. The CDR3 sequence: CASSAGQKNQPQHF. CDR3 DNA, as far as it was read: TGTGCCAGTAGTGCGGGACAGAAGAATCAGCCC. The chain carries TRBV19 and TRBJ1-5; 7 bases map to TRBD1. With the read ending 3 residues before the CDR3 end, the germline J gene is used to fill in that end. In germline, CDR1 is LNHDA, CDR2 SQIVND (reference sequence). The CDR3 has 14 residues. Trimming removed 5 bases from V and 4 bases from J; junction bases left unmatched: 5.

Remarks on this clone: At one end, the junction sequence differs from germline, possibly due to a read error. The read ends 3 residues early relative to the CDR3; the germline J gene fills the gap. The chain joins TRBV6-1 to TRBJ2-7; 10 positions match TRBD2. The V gene's germline CDR1 is MNHNS and CDR2 SASEGT. The CDR3 totals 15 residues. CDR3 DNA (partial): TGTGCCAGCAGTAAAGCTAGCGGGAGATCCTACGAG. Translating it yields CASSKASGRSYE. The whole CDR3 sequence is CASSKASGRSYEQYF.

This clone showed up just a few times. The read comes to an end 3 residues before the CDR3 does, leaving the germline J gene to fill in the end. V is TRBV7-9 and J is TRBJ2-7; possibly TRBD1 for D (5 bases). CDR3 size: 15 residues. Trimming removed 1 base at V and 1 base at J, with 11 bases between. Germline values: CDR1 SEHNR, CDR2 FQNEAQ (reference sequence). The CDR3 here is CASSLVRQGSYEQYF. CDR3 DNA (partial): TGTGCCAGCAGCTTAGTTAGGCAGGGTTCCTACGAG.

This clone has more than one count but fewer than ten. The read ends 3 residues shy of where the CDR3 ends; the end is completed using the germline J gene. The J gene is TRBJ2-3, the V gene TRBV7-2; 12 nucleotides match TRBD2. The CDR3 is made up of 15 amino acids. J lost 5 bases, V lost 7 bases, and 7 bases had no gene match. Germline V gene sequence: CDR1 SGHTA, CDR2 FQGNSA. The CDR3 reads CASTHQTSGRDTQYF. The CDR3 DNA, read in part, is TGTGCCAGCACCCACCAGACTAGCGGGAGAGATACG.

Turning to this clone: The CDR3 is cut off 3 residues early in the read; its end comes from the germline J gene. The chain employs TRBV7-2 and TRBJ2-3, with D possibly matching TRBD2 (7 bases). The CDR3 contains 15 residues. Germline CDR1 and CDR2: SGHTA and FQGNSA. Trimming removed 2 bases at V and 3 bases at J, with 12 bases between. The sequenced part of the CDR3 DNA is TGTGCCAGCAGCTTAACGGGGAGGGGGACAGATACG. Its translation is CASSLTGRGTDT. The entire CDR3 protein is CASSLTGRGTDTQYF.

With respect to this clone: The sequenced fragment ends 3 residues before the CDR3 boundary, so the rest is inferred from the germline J gene. The gene calls are TRBV20-1 and TRBJ2-1; 12 bases map to TRBD2. The CDR3 is 16 residues long. The trim removed 3 bases at V and 8 bases at J, leaving 11 bases unmatched. Per germline, CDR1 DFQATT and CDR2 SNEGSKA (reference sequence). CDR3 loop: CSASTPTSGRFDEQFF. CDR3 DNA (partial): TGCAGTGCTAGTACCCCAACTAGCGGGAGGTTTGATGAG.

Relative to its sample, this clone is medium-sized. The CDR3 is cut off 3 residues early in the read; its end comes from the germline J gene. The chain uses TRBV12-3 or TRBV12-4 and TRBJ2-5; 14 nucleotides align to TRBD2. V shed 4 bases and J 5 bases; nucleotides not matched to a gene: 3. The CDR3 has 15 amino acids. CDR3 loop: CASSSGLAGAETQYF. The CDR3 DNA, read in part, is TGTGCCAGCAGTTCGGGACTAGCGGGAGCTGAGACC.

Concerning this clone itself: The read falls 3 residues short of the CDR3 end, and the missing part is taken from the germline J gene. The chain combines TRBV7-9 with TRBJ1-1; TRBD1 matches at 8 bases. Germline CDR1 is SEHNR and CDR2 is FQNEAQ (reference sequence). This CDR3 is built from 15 residues. The V and J ends lost 1 base and 0 bases, in that order; junction bases with no gene match: 1. Partial CDR3 DNA: TGTGCCAGCAGCTTAGACAGGGGGATGAACACTGAA. Residues: CASSLDRGMNTE. The entire CDR3 is CASSLDRGMNTEAFF.

This clone was seen a handful of times. With the read ending 3 residues before the CDR3 end, the germline J gene is used to fill in that end. The V call is TRBV19, the J call TRBJ1-5; 9 nucleotides line up with TRBD1. Trimming took 5 bases from V and 4 from J; bases not matched to a gene: 6. The CDR3 covers 15 residues. CDR1 is LNHDA and CDR2 is SQIVND in the germline V gene (reference sequence). CDR3 amino acids: CASSPRDRANQPQHF. The part of the CDR3 DNA that was read is TGTGCCAGTAGTCCCCGGGACAGGGCAAATCAGCCC.

A remark on this clone: The missing CDR3 end, 3 residues past where the read stops, is filled in from the germline J gene. The J gene is TRBJ2-2, the V gene TRBV19, with 9 bases identical to TRBD1. Germline V gene data show CDR1 as LNHDA and CDR2 as SQIVND (reference sequence). This CDR3 contains 16 residues. Trimming cost V 5 bases and J 4 bases; bases outside gene matches: 8. This CDR3 reads CASSPITGGVTGELFF. The CDR3 bases that were read are TGTGCCAGTAGTCCGATAACAGGGGGCGTCACCGGGGAG.

As for this clone: The DNA ends 3 residues before the CDR3 does, and the rest of the CDR3 is filled in from the germline J gene. The chain has TRBV6-2 or TRBV6-3 and TRBJ1-2, with D unresolved. The germline V gene encodes CDR1 MNHEY and CDR2 SVGEGT. The CDR3 spans 15 residues. Trimming pared 2 bases from V and 1 base from J, leaving 11 bases between. The CDR3 bases that were read are TGTGCCAGCAGTTACGATCGGACTTTTAACTATGGC. Its translation: CASSYDRTFNYG. The whole CDR3 protein reads CASSYDRTFNYGYTF.

Details on this clone: The CDR3 end lies 3 residues beyond the end of the read and is filled in from the germline J gene. The chain joins TRBV29-1 to TRBJ2-7, with D perhaps TRBD2 (6 bases). The CDR3 runs to 12 residues. Trimming left V 4 bases short and J 6 bases short, with 13 bases between. In germline, CDR1 is SQVTM, CDR2 ANQGSEA. CDR3 protein: CSVAEGRLEQYF. CDR3 DNA, as far as it was read: TGCAGCGTTGCGGAGGGGCGGCTCGAG.

This clone has just a few counts. Read data end 3 residues before the CDR3 end; the end is taken from the germline J gene. V is TRBV7-2 and J is TRBJ2-1, with 8 bases fitting TRBD2. The CDR3 has 15 residues. J was trimmed by 2 bases and V by 4 bases; bases with no gene match: 4. CDR1 is SGHTA, CDR2 FQGNSA, per germline. CDR3 loop: CASSSSGGPYNEQFF. CDR3 DNA, as far as it was read: TGTGCCAGCAGCTCCAGCGGGGGACCCTACAATGAG.

By share, this clone ranks as large. The read ends 3 residues shy of where the CDR3 ends; the end is completed using the germline J gene. The chain uses TRBV29-1 and TRBJ2-7, with D tentatively TRBD1 (6 bases). The CDR3 consists of 12 residues. Germline CDR1 reads SQVTM; CDR2 reads ANQGSEA. Trimming cost V 7 bases and J 0 bases, with 10 bases left between them. CDR3 bases read: TGCAGCGCAGTGACAGGCTCCTACGAG. As protein: CSAVTGSYE. The whole CDR3 region reads CSAVTGSYEQYF.

This clone is medium-sized by share. The read ends 3 residues before the CDR3 terminus; that terminus is restored from the germline J gene. V gene TRBV29-1 combines with J gene TRBJ2-3, with D perhaps matching TRBD2 (6 bases). The V and J ends lost 0 bases and 4 bases respectively, with 14 bases between them. Germline values: CDR1 SQVTM, CDR2 ANQGSEA. This CDR3 has 15 residues. The DNA read from the CDR3 is TGCAGCGTTGAAGACCGGGGGTTAATCCCAGATACG. This codes for CSVEDRGLIPDT. The whole CDR3 sequence is CSVEDRGLIPDTQYF.

Concerning this clone itself: The read falls 3 residues short of the CDR3 end, and the missing part is taken from the germline J gene. The chain uses TRBV6-2 or TRBV6-3 and TRBJ2-5, with 7 bases matching TRBD1. The CDR3 covers 16 residues. Unmatched junction bases numbered 11, after V lost 2 bases and J lost 5 bases. Germline CDR1 and CDR2: MNHEY and SVGEGT. This CDR3 reads CASSYPEGGDWETQYF. Incomplete CDR3 DNA: TGTGCCAGCAGTTACCCGGAAGGGGGCGATTGGGAGACC.

There are a few counts of this clone. Read data end 3 residues before the CDR3 end; the end is taken from the germline J gene. This chain uses TRBV19 with TRBJ2-1, with TRBD2 matching over 9 bases. Trimming took 7 bases from V and 4 from J; bases not matched to a gene: 5. Germline V gene data show CDR1 as LNHDA and CDR2 as SQIVND (reference sequence). CDR3 size: 14 residues. The sequenced CDR3 bases are TGTGCCAGTACGACGACTAGCGGATACAATGAG. Its translation: CASTTTSGYNE. The full CDR3 sequence reads CASTTTSGYNEQFF.

With respect to this clone: The read finishes 3 residues shy of the CDR3 end, and the germline J gene is used to complete it. The chain employs TRBV6-1 and TRBJ2-7; 7 bases agree with TRBD2. Trimming cost V 0 bases and J 6 bases; bases outside gene matches: 14. The germline V gene has CDR1 MNHNS and CDR2 SASEGT. The CDR3 totals 17 residues. The CDR3 sequence is CASSEAMGAGEHAEQYF. CDR3 bases read: TGTGCCAGCAGTGAAGCGATGGGTGCGGGAGAGCACGCCGAG.

This clone was seen a few times. The CDR3 is cut off 3 residues early in the read; its end comes from the germline J gene. This chain connects TRBV7-9 to TRBJ2-5; the D is unclear. The CDR3 loop spans 14 amino acids. CDR1 and CDR2 (germline): SEHNR, FQNEAQ (reference sequence). V lost 3 bases and J lost 5, with 13 bases in between. CDR3 bases read: TGTGCCAGCAGCTTCCCTAGTAAACGGGAGACC. Translated: CASSFPSKRET. The full CDR3 protein is CASSFPSKRETQYF.

This clone has only a few counts. The missing CDR3 end, 3 residues past where the read stops, is filled in from the germline J gene. The genes are TRBV7-9 and TRBJ2-5, with TRBD1 identical over 7 bases. Losses at the gene ends were 4 bases for V and 7 bases for J; bases not matched to a gene: 12. From germline, CDR1 is SEHNR and CDR2 FQNEAQ (reference sequence). CDR3 size: 15 residues. CDR3 sequence reads: CASSSQSRGMWTQYF. Partial CDR3 DNA: TGTGCCAGCAGCTCGCAGTCCAGGGGGATGTGGACC.

In regard to this clone: Read data end 3 residues before the CDR3 end; the end is taken from the germline J gene. This chain uses TRBV19 with TRBJ2-6; tentatively, D is TRBD1 (6 bases). Germline V gene sequence: CDR1 LNHDA, CDR2 SQIVND (reference sequence). There are 15 residues in the CDR3. V gave up 3 bases and J gave up 3 bases, with 9 bases separating them. The CDR3 sequence is CASSMNRDGANVLTF. The sequenced part of the CDR3 DNA is TGTGCCAGTAGTATGAACAGGGATGGGGCCAACGTC.

Worth noting for this clone: The read finishes 3 residues shy of the CDR3 end, and the germline J gene is used to complete it. The chain combines TRBV7-6 with TRBJ2-3; D is possibly TRBD1 (5 bases). Germline V CDR1 and CDR2: SGHVS, FNYEAQ. The CDR3 runs 15 residues. V lost 7 bases and J 1 base, leaving 15 bases between the germline ends. CDR3 sequence: CASTSRVGGTDTQYF. Incomplete CDR3 DNA: TGTGCCAGCACCTCCAGGGTTGGGGGCACAGATACG.

A few counts support this clone. The read ends 3 residues before the CDR3 terminus; that terminus is restored from the germline J gene. J is TRBJ2-2 and V is TRBV7-9; D may be TRBD2 (5 bases). Germline values: CDR1 SEHNR, CDR2 FQNEAQ (reference sequence). The CDR3 runs 15 residues. V lost 3 bases, J lost 6 bases, and 14 bases lay in between. This CDR3 is CASSLAPRGSGELFF. The part of the CDR3 DNA that was read is TGTGCCAGCAGCTTGGCACCCCGGGGTTCCGGGGAG.

To note about this clone: The read halts 3 residues ahead of the CDR3 end, with the missing end drawn from the germline J gene. The chain employs TRBV7-9 and TRBJ2-5; maybe TRBD2 (5 bases). Germline V gene sequence: CDR1 SEHNR, CDR2 FQNEAQ (reference sequence). Trimming took off 5 bases at V and 2 bases at J, with 15 bases between the two ends. The CDR3 spans 15 residues. The covered CDR3 bases are TGTGCCAGCAGCACGACGCACGGGGAGCAAGAGACC. It specifies CASSTTHGEQET. The CDR3 in its entirety is CASSTTHGEQETQYF.

This clone was observed a handful of times. The read ends 3 residues early relative to the CDR3; the germline J gene fills the gap. V is TRBV7-6 and J is TRBJ1-4; perhaps TRBD1 as D (5 bases). There are 12 residues in the CDR3. Germline CDR1 is SGHVS and CDR2 is FNYEAQ. The CDR3 spells CASSSIGGRLFF. CDR3 bases read: TGTGCCAGCAGCTCCATTGGGGGGAGA.

About this clone itself: From the germline J gene comes the end of the CDR3, since the read stops 3 residues before it. The chain links TRBV19 to TRBJ2-7, with TRBD1 matching over 12 bases. The V gene's germline CDR1 is LNHDA and CDR2 SQIVND (reference sequence). V lost 3 bases to trimming and J lost 5 bases; unmatched junction nucleotides: 5. CDR3 length equals 15 residues. The CDR3 bases that were read are TGTGCCAGTAGTATTTACGGGACAGGGGGCGACGAG. This gives the protein CASSIYGTGGDE. The CDR3 reads in full as CASSIYGTGGDEQYF.

This clone was counted between two and nine times. The sequence runs out 3 residues before the end of the CDR3; the remainder is reconstructed from the germline J gene. The V gene is TRBV6-4, the J gene TRBJ2-5; 9 positions match TRBD1. This CDR3 contains 14 residues. The trim removed 7 bases at V and 4 bases at J, leaving 7 bases unmatched. Germline V gene lookup returns CDR1 MRHNA and CDR2 SNTAGT. CDR3 loop: CASNTGGAGETQYF. CDR3 DNA (partial): TGTGCCAGCAACACAGGGGGCGCGGGAGAGACC.